These 18 T cell receptor beta chains came from one sample sequenced in a study of CXCR3-negative and CXCR3-positive naive CD8 T cells. It was by 5' RACE with UMI labels that the TRB cDNA libraries were prepared. Each CDR3 protein gets one entry in TCRdb, which reprocessed the 5' RACE reads and gives no DNA. The table lists fewer than 80,000 distinct CDR3 sequences. What was sequenced was naive CXCR3- CD8+ T cells from blood. Documented subset: CD45RO-CCR7+CD27+CD95- naive CD8+ T cells lacking CXCR3 (TNR3-). The receptors derive from a human donor in good health. Some clones in this sample may be carry-over from other donors' samples.

This rearrangement joins TRBV4-2 to TRBJ1-4. The germline V gene has CDR1 LGHNA and CDR2 YNFKEQ. CDR3 size: 17 residues. CDR3 protein: CASSQDLGGLLGEKLFF.

The J gene is TRBJ2-7, the V gene TRBV7-9; the D call of TRBD1 rests on TCRdb alone, since no DNA is present to check it. CDR3 length equals 15 residues. Per germline, CDR1 SEHNR and CDR2 FQNEAQ (reference sequence). This chain's CDR3 is CASSRTGTVYYEQYF.

V usage is TRBV9 and J usage is TRBJ2-2. Per germline, CDR1 SGDLS and CDR2 YYNGEE. The CDR3 is made up of 11 amino acids. The CDR3: CASSVAGELFF.

The V and J genes are TRBV5-6 and TRBJ2-7; without DNA, the TCRdb call of TRBD1 cannot be checked. The CDR3 runs to 14 residues. Germline assignment: CDR1 SGHDT and CDR2 YYEEEE. Here the CDR3 reads CASSLGDPGKYQYF.

V and J are TRBV28 and TRBJ2-7. This CDR3 contains 14 residues. Germline V lookup: CDR1 MDHEN, CDR2 SYDVKM. The CDR3 loop reads CASSLIQGAYEQYF.

The CDR3: CASSVRDLSSYEQYF. The gene calls are TRBV7-8 and TRBJ2-7; absent DNA, TCRdb's TRBD2 call cannot be checked. Germline CDR1 reads SGHVS; CDR2 reads FQNEAQ. This CDR3 is built from 15 residues.

The chain has TRBV19 and TRBJ2-7; lacking DNA, the TRBD1 call made by TCRdb goes unchecked. Germline values: CDR1 LNHDA, CDR2 SQIVND (reference sequence). This CDR3 region has 14 residues. The CDR3 loop reads CASFPGQGSYEQYF.

The rearrangement uses TRBV6-6 and TRBJ1-1. This CDR3 has 13 residues. CDR1 is MNHNY, CDR2 SVGAGI, per germline (reference sequence). The chain's CDR3 is CASSFGSNTEAFF.

The J gene is TRBJ2-7, the V gene TRBV6-2 or TRBV6-3; the D call of TRBD2 rests on TCRdb alone, since no DNA is present to check it. The V gene's germline CDR1 is MNHEY and CDR2 SVGEGT. This CDR3 contains 13 residues. This CDR3 reads CASSFPSEREQYF.

The chain has TRBV7-2 and TRBJ2-3; TCRdb returns TRBD1, unconfirmable since there is no DNA. The germline V gene encodes CDR1 SGHTA and CDR2 FQGNSA. The CDR3 contains 16 residues. CDR3 residues: CASSSTGRAGADTQYF.

This chain connects TRBV12-3 or TRBV12-4 to TRBJ1-1. The CDR3 runs 12 residues. The CDR3 sequence: CASSLDRIGAFF.

The V and J genes are TRBV4-2 and TRBJ1-5. The CDR3 runs 16 residues. From germline, CDR1 is LGHNA and CDR2 YNFKEQ. CDR3 in amino acids: CASSQVLGGVGQPQHF.

J is TRBJ2-2 and V is TRBV6-4. The CDR3 spans 15 residues. CDR1 is MRHNA and CDR2 is SNTAGT in the germline V gene. The CDR3 protein is CASSDSVRSSGELFF.

The J gene is TRBJ2-1, the V gene TRBV5-1; TCRdb reports TRBD2, a call that lacks DNA to check it against. Germline loops: CDR1 SGHRS, CDR2 YFSETQ. The CDR3 extends over 15 amino acids. This chain's CDR3 is CASSLTSGSRNEQFF.

This sequence joins TRBV25-1 and TRBJ1-1; TCRdb calls TRBD1, which cannot be checked without DNA. This CDR3 comprises 12 residues. CDR1 and CDR2 from the germline V gene are MGHDK and SYGVNS. This CDR3 is CASTGGQIEAFF.

V is TRBV14 and J is TRBJ2-1; as DNA is missing, the TRBD2 call by TCRdb cannot be tested. This CDR3 comprises 15 residues. CDR1 is SGHDN and CDR2 is FVKESK in the germline V gene. The CDR3: CASSHDWGVVNEQFF. Looking up the rest from reference TRBV14 and TRBJ2-1 gives the full variable domain: EAGVTQFPSHSVIEKGQTVTLRCDPISGHDNLYWYRRVMGKEIKFLLHFVKESKQDESGMPNNRFLAERTGGTYSTLKVQPAELEDSGVYFCASSHDWGVVNEQFFGPGTRLTVL.

The chain has TRBV28 and TRBJ1-4; TCRdb's D gene call, TRBD1, goes unchecked for lack of DNA. The germline CDR1 and CDR2 sequences are MDHEN and SYDVKM. The CDR3 spans 16 residues. CDR3 amino acids: CASSLFVGAVNEKLFF. The variable domain in full, completed from reference TRBV28 and TRBJ1-4, reads DVKVTQSSRYLVKRTGEKVFLECVQDMDHENMFWYRQDPGLGLRLIYFSYDVKMKEKGDIPEGYSVSREKKERFSLILESASTNQTSMYLCASSLFVGAVNEKLFFGSGTQLSVL.

The rearrangement uses TRBV28 and TRBJ2-1. Germline lookup yields CDR1 MDHEN and CDR2 SYDVKM. CDR3 length: 16 residues. The CDR3 loop reads CASSPYATQNYNEQFF.